This T cell receptor beta chain was identified in a study of blood T cell repertoires in COVID-19. For the study at large: Sources were T cells, B-cell-depleted T cells, or PBMCs; the material itself was cDNA or gDNA.

The CDR3 covers 14 residues. CDR1 and CDR2 from the germline V gene are LGHDT and YNNKEL (reference sequence). The V gene lost 0 bases and the J gene lost 9 bases, with 9 bases spanning the gap. Profiling relied on immunoSEQ multiplex PCR, and the TCRdb table lists in-frame clones only, not all of them. The data contain over 100,000 clones, approximately 70% of them singletons. V and J are TRBV3-1 (or the pseudogene TRBV3-2) and TRBJ1-6; no reliable D call. The sample consisted of peripheral blood. The clonotype comes from a woman aged 70-85 years with acute or convalescent COVID-19. CDR3 coding DNA: TGTGCCAGCAGCCAAGATTTCGTTTTTTCACCCCTCCACTTT. Protein sequence: CASSQDFVFSPLHF.